This section outlines one T cell receptor (beta chain) sequence together with its context. Its antigen is unknown. The data stem from a study of radiotherapy plus CTLA-4 blockade in lung cancer. Findings and caveats of the study: Interferon-beta and early blood T cell clone dynamics reportedly predicted response best.

Profiled with immunoSEQ multiplex PCR; TCRdb holds only in-frame clones, not every one. The data show about 120,000 clones, around 90% seen once. The length of the CDR3 is 15 residues. Trimming took 6 bases from V and 7 from J; bases not matched to a gene: 11. Germline loops: CDR1 SNHLY, CDR2 FYNNEI. Patients with chemo-refractory metastatic non-small-cell lung cancer received focal radiation plus CTLA-4 blockade with ipilimumab. The chain employs TRBV2 and TRBJ1-5; 8 nucleotides agree with TRBD1. Sequenced material: peripheral blood, taken from a patient treated with radiotherapy plus ipilimumab. This clonotype originated in a human donor with non-small cell lung cancer that progressed on radiotherapy plus ipilimumab. The CDR3 region is CASRLGTGGNQPQHF. DNA of the CDR3: TGTGCCAGCAGACTGGGCACAGGGGGAAACCAGCCCCAGCATTTT.